This T cell receptor (beta chain) was sequenced during a study of CD8 T cells in ankylosing spondylitis. Study-wide points: Clones linked with disease were CD8+ and fairly uncommon in the peripheral blood.

The germline V gene encodes CDR1 SGHRS and CDR2 YFSETQ. Trimming stripped 0 bases from V and 3 bases from J, with 10 bases between. The CDR3 is 15 residues long. TCRdb used MiXCR to reprocess the 5' RACE reads, holding one entry per CDR3 protein. The table records 250,000 to 350,000 distinct CDR3 sequences, less than 25% of them present only once. This clonotype was counted ten times or more. Its target is unknown. Specimen: blood, either unsorted or a sorted T cell fraction (not recorded which). The TCR sequence derives from a female donor with ankylosing spondylitis or in good health (not recorded which). This rearrangement joins TRBV5-1 to TRBJ2-1; D tentatively fits TRBD1 or TRBD2 (5 bases each). The CDR3 DNA sequence: TGCGCCAGCAGCTTGGGAGGGGTAAACTACAATGAGCAGTTCTTC. It is translated as CASSLGGVNYNEQFF.